A selection of T cell receptor beta chains follows, all from one sample in a study of metastatic and nonmetastatic thyroid tumors. TCRdb reanalyzed the PCR reads with MiXCR. The sample lists approximately 39,000 clones, 20% to 25% occurring once. Material for sequencing was blood. Receptors were obtained from a female donor with papillary thyroid cancer or a benign thyroid nodule (not recorded which). Some clones in this sample may be carry-over from other donors' samples. CDR3s include the opening cysteine and the closing phenylalanine or tryptophan. The order of the fields is V gene, D gene, J gene, CDR3 protein. A D gene is named only where the DNA matches it firmly.

TRBV7-3	TRBD1	TRBJ2-2	CASSATGQGFRTGELFF
TRBV7-9	NA	TRBJ1-5	CASSQFQPQHF
TRBV5-4	NA	TRBJ2-1	CASSTARQASYNEQFF
TRBV2	NA	TRBJ1-3	CASSVGTSSGNTIYF
TRBV24-1	TRBD1	TRBJ1-5	CATSPGQGFLSKPQHF
TRBV7-3	NA	TRBJ2-3	CASRGGTTNSDTQYF
TRBV2	NA	TRBJ1-3	CASSEQGRTGNTIYF
TRBV27	NA	TRBJ1-2	CASSFTVNTLGYTF
TRBV24-1	TRBD2	TRBJ2-5	CATSDFTTSGGAATQYF
TRBV4-2	NA	TRBJ2-2	CASSPAWGAPNTGELFF
TRBV19	NA	TRBJ1-1	CASSIVRVSAEAFF
TRBV7-9	NA	TRBJ2-1	CASSFPLNYNEQFF
TRBV6-1	NA	TRBJ2-5	CASRVLVEETQYF
TRBV18	NA	TRBJ1-1	CASSDIDRNTEAFF
TRBV7-8	TRBD1	TRBJ2-5	CASSDRDRGIETQYF
TRBV7-9	NA	TRBJ2-2	CASSSKQGNTGELFF
TRBV30	NA	TRBJ2-1	CAWIRGHLSYNEQFF
TRBV19	NA	TRBJ1-1	CASSFEDGNTEAFF
TRBV5-5	NA	TRBJ2-2	CASSFWEVTGELFF